Each of the 8 T cell receptor beta chains below was sequenced from the same sample in a study of blood T cell repertoires in COVID-19 (dated by TCRdb to 2020 to 2021). Libraries were made using the immunoSEQ multiplex PCR assay. The table comes from immuneACCESS by way of TCRdb, which keeps in-frame sequences with V and J called. Part of the clones is missing from these tables; in studies checked, under half for an unresolved V gene and the rest for unknown reasons. The sample table shows 120,000 to 150,000 clones, and approximately 80% are seen once. Roughly 1.4% of the sample goes to the ten largest clones. Sample: peripheral blood. All receptors come from a human donor in a cohort sampled during active COVID-19.

The genes are TRBV30 and TRBJ1-4; D may be TRBD1 (6 bases). Trimming removed 2 bases from V and 10 bases from J, with 17 bases in between. The germline gives CDR1 GTSNPN, CDR2 SVGIG (reference sequence). This CDR3 spans 14 amino acids. In nucleotides, the CDR3 is TGTGCCTGGAGTCCCCAGGGGCTGATGGGAAAACTGTTTTTT. Translated, it gives CAWSPQGLMGKLFF. The full variable domain, in which reference TRBV30 and TRBJ1-4 provide the parts outside the CDR3, is SQTIHQWPATLVQPVGSPLSLECTVEGTSNPNLYWYRQAAGRGLQLLFYSVGIGQISSEVPQNLSASRPQDRQFILSSKKLLLSDSGFYLCAWSPQGLMGKLFFGSGTQLSVL.

The V call is TRBV11-2, the J call TRBJ2-7; possible D gene TRBD2, 6 bases. CDR1 and CDR2 from the germline V gene are SGHAT and FQNNGV. V lost 6 bases and J lost 4, with 19 bases in between. The CDR3 has 15 amino acids. CDR3 in DNA: TGTGCCAGCAGTCCCTCGCTGGGCGGGAAGTACGAGCAGTACTTC. It yields the protein CASSPSLGGKYEQYF.

This chain uses TRBV27 with TRBJ1-2; 10 positions agree with TRBD1. V trimming: 5 bases; J trimming: 4 bases; junction bases outside the gene matches: 10. This CDR3 contains 16 residues. The germline CDR1 and CDR2 sequences are MNHEY and SMNVEV (reference sequence). DNA of the CDR3: TGTGCCAGCAGTCCCCACGGACAGGGGGTCGGCTATGGCTACACCTTC. It encodes CASSPHGQGVGYGYTF.

The chain is built from TRBV5-1 and TRBJ2-1, with TRBD2 matching over 13 bases. The CDR3 loop spans 17 amino acids. Germline CDR1 and CDR2: SGHRS and YFSETQ. V lost 6 bases, J lost 1 base, and 7 bases stayed unmatched. CDR3 loop: CASKRTSGRMSYNEQFF. The DNA of the CDR3 is TGCGCCAGCAAGCGGACTAGCGGGAGAATGTCCTACAATGAGCAGTTCTTC. The entire variable domain, with the rest obtained from reference TRBV5-1 and TRBJ2-1, is as follows: KAGVTQTPRYLIKTRGQQVTLSCSPISGHRSVSWYQQTPGQGLQFLFEYFSETQRNKGNFPGRFSGRQFSNSRSEMNVSTLELGDSALYLCASKRTSGRMSYNEQFFGPGTRLTVL.

The chain carries TRBV6-1 and TRBJ2-6, with D hard to call. Germline CDR1 and CDR2: MNHNS and SASEGT. Between the trimmed V and J ends, which lost 3 bases and 0 bases, there was a span of 9 bases. CDR3 size: 16 residues. CDR3 residues: CASSEVSPSGANVLTF. As DNA, the CDR3 is TGTGCCAGCAGTGAGGTGAGCCCCTCTGGGGCCAACGTCCTGACTTTC.

The chain carries TRBV6-4 and TRBJ2-7; perhaps TRBD1 as D (6 bases). Per the germline V gene, CDR1 is MRHNA and CDR2 is SNTAGT. The length of the CDR3 is 14 residues. The V end lost 8 bases, the J end lost 3 bases, and 17 bases lay between the germline ends. CDR3 nucleotide sequence: TGTGCCAGCCCGCCCCAGGGGTGGGTCTACGAGCAGTACTTC. Protein product: CASPPQGWVYEQYF.

The CDR3 loop reads CASSFLDLKYNEQFF. The CDR3 coding sequence is TGTGCCAGCAGCTTCCTAGACCTCAAATACAATGAGCAGTTCTTC. The chain has TRBV7-9 and TRBJ2-1; D gene uncertain. Germline V gene lookup returns CDR1 SEHNR and CDR2 FQNEAQ (reference sequence). The CDR3 contains 15 residues. The V and J ends lost 3 bases and 4 bases respectively, with 13 bases between them.

The rearrangement joins TRBV24-1 to TRBJ2-1; 16 nucleotides line up with TRBD2. J was trimmed by 12 bases and V by 3 bases; bases with no gene match: 10. The CDR3 totals 17 residues. Germline CDR1 is KGHDR and CDR2 is SFDVKD. CDR3 protein: CATSDAGTSGRARRQFF. CDR3 DNA: TGTGCCACCAGTGATGCCGGGACTAGCGGGAGGGCCAGGCGGCAGTTCTTC.